This entry lists 14 T cell receptor beta chains sequenced from one sample in a study of response to subunit inactivated influenza vaccine. In TCRdb, the RT-PCR reads were re-called with MiXCR into one record per CDR3 protein. Here the sample spans 550,000 to 600,000 distinct CDR3 sequences, 10% to 15% being singletons. Source: PBMCs from blood, taken on the day of vaccination. Source of these receptors: a man aged 45-65 years who received an inactivated influenza vaccine.

This clonotype appeared a few times. The V gene is TRBV7-9, the J gene TRBJ1-4; D ambiguous. This CDR3 spans 15 amino acids. V dropped 6 bases and J dropped 0 bases, with 11 bases sitting between them. The germline CDR1 and CDR2 sequences are SEHNR and FQNEAQ (reference sequence). This chain's CDR3 is CASRLNSATNEKLFF. The CDR3 DNA is TGTGCCAGCAGGTTAAACAGCGCAACTAATGAAAAACTGTTTTTT.

In its sample, this clonotype was seen a few times. The chain combines TRBV4-3 with TRBJ2-6; D gene unclear. With 5 bases removed from V and 2 bases from J, the gap between germline ends came to 4 bases. Germline values: CDR1 LGHNA, CDR2 YSLEER. The CDR3 contains 13 residues. CDR3 coding DNA: TGCGCCAGCAGCGGAACTGGGGCCAACGTCCTGACTTTC. Its protein product is CASSGTGANVLTF.

The gene calls are TRBV11-2 and TRBJ1-2, with no clear D. CDR3 length: 12 amino acids. CDR1 and CDR2 (germline): SGHAT, FQNNGV. V was shortened by 1 base and J by 7 bases, with 7 bases between the two germline ends. The CDR3 region is CASSLGESGYTF. CDR3 nucleotides: TGTGCCAGCAGCTTAGGGGAATCTGGCTACACCTTC.

The CDR3 sequence: CASSPGSGTVNTEAFF. The CDR3 bases are TGTGCCAGCAGCCCGGGGAGCGGGACGGTGAACACTGAAGCTTTCTTT. The chain has TRBV5-6 and TRBJ1-1; TRBD1 is a possible D gene (5 bases). This CDR3 contains 16 residues. Trimming pared 4 bases from V and 0 bases from J, leaving 16 bases between. CDR1 and CDR2 from the germline V gene are SGHDT and YYEEEE.

This clonotype was counted a few times. V usage is TRBV2 and J usage is TRBJ2-1, with a weak D call TRBD2 (5 bases). The germline V gene encodes CDR1 SNHLY and CDR2 FYNNEI. This CDR3 comprises 13 residues. Trimming left V 3 bases short and J 14 bases short, with 17 bases between. The CDR3 nucleotides are TGTGCCAGCAGTGAGCGGGTCCTAAGGCGGGAGTTCTTC. Protein: CASSERVLRREFF.

The rearrangement links TRBV15 to TRBJ1-5; no definite D call. Per the germline V gene, CDR1 is LNHNV and CDR2 is YYDKDF (reference sequence). This CDR3 has 13 residues. Trimming pared 1 base from V and 11 bases from J, leaving 12 bases between. CDR3 region: CATSRGGSLTQHF. The CDR3 coding sequence is TGTGCCACCAGCAGAGGCGGGAGTCTCACCCAGCATTTT.

V usage is TRBV30 and J usage is TRBJ1-2, with TRBD1 matching 9 bases. CDR1 is GTSNPN and CDR2 is SVGIG in the germline V gene (reference sequence). The CDR3 is 15 residues long. The junction had 12 bases not matched to a gene; V was cut back by 4 bases and J by 6 bases. CDR3 bases: TGTGCCTGGAATCGGGACAGGGAGTATTACGATGGCTACACCTTC. This translates into CAWNRDREYYDGYTF.

This chain joins TRBV12-3 or TRBV12-4 and TRBJ2-7; 11 bases fit TRBD1. The CDR3 covers 14 residues. The ends lost 8 bases at V and 7 bases at J; junction bases unmatched: 10. The CDR3 is CASSTRDRGNEQYF. CDR3 nucleotides: TGTGCCAGCTCCACTCGGGACAGGGGGAATGAGCAGTACTTC.

The chain couples TRBV5-4 to TRBJ2-1, with a weak D call TRBD2 (6 bases). V lost 5 bases and J 8 bases, leaving 17 bases between the germline ends. The CDR3 contains 14 residues. Germline loops: CDR1 SGHNT, CDR2 YYREEE (reference sequence). CDR3 protein: CASRVGGMRDEQFF. CDR3 coding DNA: TGTGCCAGCAGAGTTGGGGGGATGAGGGATGAGCAGTTCTTC. The complete variable domain, with remaining parts taken from reference TRBV5-4 and TRBJ2-1, reads ETGVTQSPTHLIKTRGQQVTLRCSSQSGHNTVSWYQQALGQGPQFIFQYYREEENGRGNFPPRFSGLQFPNYSSELNVNALELDDSALYLCASRVGGMRDEQFFGPGTRLTVL.

The CDR3 sequence is CSARDLLAGAETQYF. The CDR3 nucleotides are TGCAGTGCTAGAGATCTCCTAGCGGGAGCCGAGACCCAGTACTTC. The chain combines TRBV20-1 with TRBJ2-5, with 10 bases matching TRBD2. Germline CDR1 and CDR2: DFQATT and SNEGSKA (reference sequence). V was pared by 0 bases and J by 5 bases, with 6 bases of the junction left unmatched. The CDR3 totals 15 residues.

This clonotype has only one observation. The chain couples TRBV6-2 or TRBV6-3 to TRBJ1-5; D is unresolved. Germline V gene data show CDR1 as MNHEY and CDR2 as SVGEGT. There are 17 residues in the CDR3. V lost 7 bases and J 4 bases, leaving 23 bases between the germline ends. In DNA form, the CDR3 reads TGTGCCAGCACCGTGAATTCCAGAGGGTCTGTAAATCAGCCCCAGCATTTT. Translation gives CASTVNSRGSVNQPQHF.

The gene calls are TRBV6-2 or TRBV6-3 and TRBJ2-1, with D maybe TRBD1 (7 bases). Germline values: CDR1 MNHEY, CDR2 SVGEGT. This CDR3 contains 15 residues. The germline V and J ends were trimmed by 6 bases and 0 bases, with 12 bases remaining between them. Here the CDR3 DNA reads TGTGCCAGCAGCGGGGGACAGTACTCCTACAATGAGCAGTTCTTC. It encodes CASSGGQYSYNEQFF.

This clonotype was counted a few times. The chain recombines TRBV5-6 with TRBJ2-3; 7 nucleotides agree with TRBD2. Germline V CDR1 and CDR2: SGHDT, YYEEEE. This CDR3 is 15 amino acids long. The J segment lost 4 bases and the V segment lost 0 bases, leaving 5 bases of the junction unmatched. CDR3 DNA: TGTGCCAGCAGCTTGGGACTAGCCCACCCAGATACGCAGTATTTT. This sequence encodes CASSLGLAHPDTQYF.

This clonotype was counted at least ten times. The rearrangement links TRBV7-8 to TRBJ1-4; D uncertain. From germline, CDR1 is SGHVS and CDR2 FQNEAQ. V lost 1 base, J lost 5 bases, and 8 bases lay in between. CDR3 length: 14 residues. The CDR3 spells CASSLGQVNEKLFF. In nucleotides, the CDR3 is TGTGCCAGCAGCTTAGGGCAGGTGAATGAAAAACTGTTTTTT. Supplemented by reference TRBV7-8 and TRBJ1-4, the full variable domain reads GAGVSQSPRYKVAKRGQDVALRCDPISGHVSLFWYQQALGQGPEFLTYFQNEAQLDKSGLPSDRFFAERPEGSVSTLKIQRTQQEDSAVYLCASSLGQVNEKLFFGSGTQLSVL.